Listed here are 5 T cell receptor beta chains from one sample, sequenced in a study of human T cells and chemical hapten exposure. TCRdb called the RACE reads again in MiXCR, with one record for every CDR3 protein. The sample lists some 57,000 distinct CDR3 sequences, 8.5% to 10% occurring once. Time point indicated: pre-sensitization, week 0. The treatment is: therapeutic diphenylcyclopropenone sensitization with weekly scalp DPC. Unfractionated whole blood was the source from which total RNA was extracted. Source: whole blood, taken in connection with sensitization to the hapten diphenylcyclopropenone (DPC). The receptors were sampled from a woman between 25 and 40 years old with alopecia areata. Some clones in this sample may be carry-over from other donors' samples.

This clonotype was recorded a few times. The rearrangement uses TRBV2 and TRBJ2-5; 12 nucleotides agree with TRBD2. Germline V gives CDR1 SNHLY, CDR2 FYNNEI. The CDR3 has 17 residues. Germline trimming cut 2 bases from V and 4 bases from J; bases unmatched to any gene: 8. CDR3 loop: CASSESSSGGALETQYF. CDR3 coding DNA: TGTGCCAGCAGTGAATCGTCTAGCGGGGGGGCCCTAGAGACCCAGTACTTC.

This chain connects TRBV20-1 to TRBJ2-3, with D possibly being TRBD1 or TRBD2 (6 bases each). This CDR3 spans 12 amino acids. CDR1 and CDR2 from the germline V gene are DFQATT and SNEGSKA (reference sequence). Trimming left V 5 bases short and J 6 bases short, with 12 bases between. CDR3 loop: CSAYPGADTQYF. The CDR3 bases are TGCAGTGCTTACCCGGGGGCCGATACGCAGTATTTT.

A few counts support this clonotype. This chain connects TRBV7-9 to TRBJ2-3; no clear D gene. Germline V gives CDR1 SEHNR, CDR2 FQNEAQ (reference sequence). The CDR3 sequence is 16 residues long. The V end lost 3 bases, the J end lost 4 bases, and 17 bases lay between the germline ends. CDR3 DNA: TGTGCCAGCAGCTTCCCGCTTGGTGCGGCCGCAGATACGCAGTATTTT. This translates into CASSFPLGAAADTQYF.

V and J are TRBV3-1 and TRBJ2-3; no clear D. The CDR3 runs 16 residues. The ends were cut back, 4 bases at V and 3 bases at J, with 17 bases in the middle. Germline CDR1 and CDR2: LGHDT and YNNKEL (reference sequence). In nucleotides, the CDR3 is TGTGCCAGCAGCCCAGGAGTAGCCGCGAGAACAGATACGCAGTATTTT. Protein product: CASSPGVAARTDTQYF.

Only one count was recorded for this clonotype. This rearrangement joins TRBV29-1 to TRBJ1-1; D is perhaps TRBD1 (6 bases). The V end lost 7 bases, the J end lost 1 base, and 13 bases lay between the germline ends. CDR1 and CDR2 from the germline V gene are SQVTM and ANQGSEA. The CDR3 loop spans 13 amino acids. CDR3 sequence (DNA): TGCAGCGCGAGGGGGTCCAGGAACACTGAAGCTTTCTTT. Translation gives CSARGSRNTEAFF.